This T cell receptor (beta chain) originates from a study of T cell responses to AZD1222 COVID-19 vaccine. As concerns this clone: Antigen: not known.

The CDR3 extends over 17 amino acids. Measured with immunoSEQ multiplex PCR; TCRdb has only the in-frame clones, and not every one. In the table there are tens of thousands of clones, almost 90% of which are singletons. Study results and limitations: No repertoire was sampled before or during the peak T cell response, only after it. Clonal diversity may have been underestimated in mostly white British donors. After two AZD1222 doses, spike-specific TCR breadth and depth rose versus day 0. Mapped onto spike, vaccine-associated CD4 TCRs spanned it and were dominant at 160-218 and 743-854.

This sequence originates from an adult who received the AZD1222 COVID-19 vaccine. This chain connects TRBV21-1 to TRBJ2-2; no DNA check was done on the table's D call, TRBD1. TRBV21-1 is an annotated pseudogene. Sequencing was performed on peripheral blood, taken 28 days after the second AZD1222 dose. DNA for the CDR3: TGTGCCAGCAGCACCCAGGGTATACGAACAGGGACCGGGGAGCTGTTTTTT. It translates to CASSTQGIRTGTGELFF.